Listed below are T cell receptor beta chains from one sample, sequenced in a study of blood T cell repertoires in COVID-19. Profiled with immunoSEQ multiplex PCR; TCRdb holds only in-frame clones, not every one. The sample has over 85,000 clones, roughly nine tenths seen once. What was sequenced was peripheral blood. Every receptor here comes from a man over 45 with active COVID-19. The CDR3 runs from the conserved cysteine through the conserved F or W. D genes are given only for firm matches. Size is stated for part of the rows, as once, few or many counts, or as a class when the clone is expanded.

size	J	V	D	DNA	CDR3
NA	TRBJ1-5	TRBV2	TRBD1	TGTGCCAGCAGTGTGGACAGGGCGAATCAGCCCCAGCATTTT	CASSVDRANQPQHF
few	TRBJ2-5	TRBV9	NA	TGTGCCAGCAGCGACGGTGTTAAAGAGACCCAGTACTTC	CASSDGVKETQYF
NA	TRBJ2-1	TRBV5-5	TRBD2	TGTGCCAGCAGCATATATAGCGGGGGGGCGCCCAATGAGCAGTTCTTC	CASSIYSGGAPNEQFF
NA	TRBJ1-6	TRBV5-1	TRBD1	TGCGCCAGCAGCCTCGGACAGGTAGCTAATTCACCCCTCCACTTT	CASSLGQVANSPLHF
NA	TRBJ2-3	TRBV9	TRBD1	TGTGCCAGCAGCATACGACAGGGGGTGGGAGATACGCAGTATTTT	CASSIRQGVGDTQYF
NA	TRBJ2-3	TRBV14	NA	TGTGCCAGCAGCCAAGACGCGGGTAGCACAGATACGCAGTATTTT	CASSQDAGSTDTQYF
NA	TRBJ2-5	TRBV18	NA	TGTGCCAGCCGGGCAATGGGGGCCCAAGAGACCCAGTACTTC	CASRAMGAQETQYF
NA	TRBJ1-5	TRBV19	TRBD1	TGTGCCAGTAGTATTCGGACAGGTGGGAATAGCAATCAGCCCCAGCATTTT	CASSIRTGGNSNQPQHF
NA	TRBJ2-5	TRBV23-1	TRBD2	TGCGCCAGCAGTCCTCTGAACGGTATTCCGGGGGGGCCGAGAAAGACCCAGTACTTC	CASSPLNGIPGGPRKTQYF
NA	TRBJ1-4	TRBV7-2	NA	TGTGCCAGCAGCTTACGCTTGGCGAGGGAGGATAATGAAAAACTGTTTTTT	CASSLRLAREDNEKLFF
NA	TRBJ1-5	TRBV12-3/TRBV12-4	NA	TGTGCCAGCAGTTCACAGGGCAATCAGCCCCAGCATTTT	CASSSQGNQPQHF
NA	TRBJ2-1	TRBV4-3	TRBD2	TGCGCCAGCAGCCAAGGATCACTAGCGGGGGGAAAGCAGTTCTTC	CASSQGSLAGGKQFF
NA	TRBJ1-1	TRBV2	NA	TGTGCCAGCACAGGGTCCCACACTGAAGCTTTCTTT	CASTGSHTEAFF
NA	TRBJ2-6	TRBV9	NA	TGTGCCAGCAGCGTAAGGGGGTTTGGAGCTGGGGCCAACGTCCTGACTTTC	CASSVRGFGAGANVLTF
NA	TRBJ2-5	TRBV5-1	NA	TGCGCCAGCAGCTCCCCGGGAGGGGGCCGGGAGACCCAGTACTTC	CASSSPGGGRETQYF
NA	TRBJ2-4	TRBV30	TRBD2	TGTGCCTGGAGTGTTGAGAGCGGGGGGGTAAAAAACATTCAGTACTTC	CAWSVESGGVKNIQYF
NA	TRBJ2-3	TRBV9	NA	TGTGCCAGCAGCCCCCCCAGGGCAGATACGCAGTATTTT	CASSPPRADTQYF
NA	TRBJ1-5	TRBV6-6	TRBD1	TGTGCCAGCAGTTCCCTCCAGGGGGGCAATCAGCCCCAGCATTTT	CASSSLQGGNQPQHF
NA	TRBJ1-1	TRBV29-1	NA	TGCAGCGTGGCTGCAGGGGCTTTAAGCACTGAAGCTTTCTTT	CSVAAGALSTEAFF
NA	TRBJ1-1	TRBV10-1	NA	TGCGCCAGCATAGACAGGCGACAGAGGGGCACTGAAGCTTTCTTT	CASIDRRQRGTEAFF
NA	TRBJ2-3	TRBV7-2	TRBD2	TGTGCCAGCAGCCCCTTAGGGGGGCGGGGGGGCACAGATACGCAGTATTTT	CASSPLGGRGGTDTQYF
NA	TRBJ2-7	TRBV4-2	TRBD2	TGTGCCAGCAGCCCTCAGCGGGGGCCAGCCTACGAGCAGTACTTC	CASSPQRGPAYEQYF
NA	TRBJ1-2	TRBV27	NA	TGTGCCAGCAGTTCCCCGGACAGATTACTCCTCGGAAACTATGGCTACACCTTC	CASSSPDRLLLGNYGYTF
NA	TRBJ1-2	TRBV3-1/TRBV3-2	NA	TGTGCCAGCAGCCAAGGATCGGTCGCCACCTTC	CASSQGSVATF
NA	TRBJ1-5	TRBV6-1	NA	TGTGCCAGCAGTGAAGAGGCAGGAATTGGGTATAGCAATCAGCCCCAGCATTTT	CASSEEAGIGYSNQPQHF
NA	TRBJ2-7	TRBV6-4	TRBD2	TGTGCCAGCAGTGAGGAAGCGGGGGTCTCCTACGAGCAGTACTTC	CASSEEAGVSYEQYF
NA	TRBJ2-1	TRBV7-6	TRBD1	TGTGCCAGCAGCTTAGGAACAGGGGCTGTCAATGAGCAGTTCTTC	CASSLGTGAVNEQFF
NA	TRBJ2-7	TRBV5-6	TRBD1	TGTGCCAGCAGCGAGGACAGGAGAATCGTCCACGAGCAGTACTTC	CASSEDRRIVHEQYF
NA	TRBJ2-4	TRBV11-1	NA	TGTGCCAGCAGCCATTCAGGGGCGGCCAAAAACATTCAGTACTTC	CASSHSGAAKNIQYF
NA	TRBJ1-2	TRBV30	NA	TGTGCCTGGAAGTTAGGGGGTAGTGGCTACACCTTC	CAWKLGGSGYTF
NA	TRBJ1-1	TRBV9	TRBD1	TGTGCCAGCAGCACGACAGGGGAAACTGAAGCTTTCTTT	CASSTTGETEAFF
NA	TRBJ1-1	TRBV5-1	TRBD1	TGCGCCAGCAGCCCGGGACAGATGAACACTGAAGCTTTCTTT	CASSPGQMNTEAFF
once	TRBJ2-3	TRBV5-4	TRBD2	TGTGCCAGCAGCTTAAGGACTAGCGGGGGGCTGAGCACAGATACGCAGTATTTT	CASSLRTSGGLSTDTQYF
NA	TRBJ2-3	TRBV2	TRBD1	TGTGCCAGCAGTGAAATGTTAGGGGGCCAAGATACGCAGTATTTT	CASSEMLGGQDTQYF
NA	TRBJ2-7	TRBV6-5	NA	TGTGCCAGCAGTTCCTCGCTTACATTATCGCAGTACTTC	CASSSSLTLSQYF
few	TRBJ2-1	TRBV2	NA	TGTGCCAGCTCCCAAGACATATATGAGCAGTTCTTC	CASSQDIYEQFF
NA	TRBJ2-6	TRBV6-5	NA	TGTGCCAGCAGCCTTTTCTCTGGGGCCAACGTCCTGACTTTC	CASSLFSGANVLTF
NA	TRBJ1-2	TRBV6-5	TRBD1	TGTGCCAGCACCACAACAGGGGGCAGAGACTATGGCTACACCTTC	CASTTTGGRDYGYTF
NA	TRBJ1-6	TRBV4-3	NA	TGCGCCAGCAGCCAAGATGACAGAGATTCACCCCTCCACTTT	CASSQDDRDSPLHF
NA	TRBJ2-5	TRBV4-3	NA	TGCGCCAGCAGCCAACACAGACTAGTAGAGACCCAGTACTTC	CASSQHRLVETQYF
NA	TRBJ1-4	TRBV7-9	NA	TGTGCCAGCAGCTTAGACTCGGGTGAAAAACTGTTTTTT	CASSLDSGEKLFF
few	TRBJ2-1	TRBV7-9	TRBD2	TGTGCCAGCAGCCCACCCTTCCGGGGGGGCAATGAGCAGTTCTTC	CASSPPFRGGNEQFF
NA	TRBJ1-1	TRBV7-2	NA	TGTGCCAGCAGCTTAGCCCGACAGGAAACCGCTGAAGCTTTCTTT	CASSLARQETAEAFF
NA	TRBJ2-6	TRBV5-6	NA	TGTGCCAGCAGCCCTCTAAACGGCGGGAACTCTGGGGCCAACGTCCTGACTTTC	CASSPLNGGNSGANVLTF